The 5 T cell receptor beta chains presented below share a single source sample, sequenced in a study of Graves' ophthalmopathy and Graves' hyperthyroidism. Scientists amplified the TCR beta CDR3 regions from RNA transcripts. An initial RT-PCR round employing HTBI primers preceded a second-round multiplex PCR. Via MiXCR, TCRdb re-called the multiplex PCR reads, giving one row per CDR3 protein. This table has just over 600,000 distinct CDR3 sequences, about 20% appearing once. Sequences were obtained from peripheral blood. The source of these receptors is a woman under 30 with stable Graves' hyperthyroidism. Some clones in this sample may be carry-over from other donors' samples.

Many counts were recorded for this clonotype. This chain connects TRBV27 to TRBJ1-1; 10 nucleotides align to TRBD1. V shed 3 bases, J shed 6 bases, and the junction held 7 bases outside the gene matches. CDR1 is MNHEY and CDR2 is SMNVEV in the germline V gene (reference sequence). The CDR3 consists of 15 residues. The CDR3 DNA sequence: TGTGCCAGCAGTTTGTGGGGACAGGGGTTTGCTGAAGCTTTCTTT. Amino acids: CASSLWGQGFAEAFF.

This clonotype was seen ten or more times. The genes are TRBV20-1 and TRBJ1-5; D gene ambiguous. V lost 6 bases and J lost 1, with 10 bases in between. Germline V gives CDR1 DFQATT, CDR2 SNEGSKA (reference sequence). The CDR3 is 13 amino acids. The CDR3 DNA follows: TGCAGTGCCCAGAGACAAAGCAATCAGCCCCAGCATTTT. It specifies CSAQRQSNQPQHF.

In its sample, this clonotype was seen many times. CDR3 DNA: TGTGCCAGCAGCTTGGTAAGGGAAATGAACACTGAAGCTTTCTTT. Translation: CASSLVREMNTEAFF. V gene TRBV5-4 combines with J gene TRBJ1-1, with no clear D. CDR1 is SGHNT and CDR2 is YYREEE in the germline V gene (reference sequence). The CDR3 has 15 residues. Trimming took off 0 bases at V and 0 bases at J, with 9 bases between the two ends.

This clonotype was seen at least ten times. The chain is built from TRBV2 and TRBJ1-2, with D maybe TRBD1 (5 bases). Germline V lookup: CDR1 SNHLY, CDR2 FYNNEI. The CDR3 covers 13 residues. The V gene lost 1 base and the J gene lost 8 bases, with 11 bases spanning the gap. The CDR3 DNA sequence: TGTGCCAGCAGTGAAGTGGCAGGGCGCGGCTACACCTTC. Translated: CASSEVAGRGYTF.

This clonotype was observed many times. The chain has TRBV4-1 and TRBJ2-5; TRBD1 agrees at 9 bases. There are 14 residues in the CDR3. Germline values: CDR1 MGHRA, CDR2 YSYEKL. Losses at the gene ends were 3 bases for V and 3 bases for J; bases not matched to a gene: 2. The CDR3 nucleotides are TGCGCCAGCAGCCACCGACAGGGGGAAGAGACCCAGTACTTC. Encoded protein: CASSHRQGEETQYF.